The 21 T cell receptor beta chains presented below share a single source sample, sequenced in a study of human thymus T cells. Sequencing used immunoSEQ multiplex PCR; TCRdb keeps in-frame clones, though not all of them. This table holds 45,000 to 75,000 clones, nearly 95% found once. The sequencing sample was made of blood. The origin of the receptors is a boy under two years old with a congenital heart defect but otherwise immunologically healthy.

This sequence joins TRBV5-4 and TRBJ2-1, with TRBD2 identical over 12 bases. Per germline, CDR1 SGHNT and CDR2 YYREEE (reference sequence). The CDR3 consists of 17 residues. The junction had 9 bases not matched to a gene; V was cut back by 4 bases and J by 4 bases. DNA for the CDR3: TGTGCCAGCAGCCCCGGGACTAGCGGGCCCACTTACAATGAGCAGTTCTTC. This sequence encodes CASSPGTSGPTYNEQFF.

The CDR3 loop is CASSVRTADTQYF. The CDR3 bases are TGTGCCAGCAGCGTACGGACGGCAGATACGCAGTATTTT. The V and J genes are TRBV9 and TRBJ2-3, with unresolved D. V was trimmed by 1 base and J by 4 bases, leaving 7 bases between them. The CDR3 extends over 13 amino acids. Germline V gene lookup returns CDR1 SGDLS and CDR2 YYNGEE.

This chain uses TRBV7-9 with TRBJ2-7; no firm D call. The V end was cut by 1 base, the J end by 2 bases, with 15 bases between. Per germline, CDR1 SEHNR and CDR2 FQNEAQ (reference sequence). This CDR3 has 16 amino acids. In nucleotides, the CDR3 is TGTGCCAGCAGCTTAGATATAACGTCGAAGACCTACGAGCAGTACTTC. Amino acid sequence: CASSLDITSKTYEQYF.

This clone was counted a single time. V gene TRBV5-1 combines with J gene TRBJ2-7, with D possibly matching TRBD1 (8 bases). The CDR3 is 15 amino acids. Trimming pared 4 bases from V and 0 bases from J, leaving 14 bases between. The germline V gene has CDR1 SGHRS and CDR2 YFSETQ. CDR3: CASSLTGGASYEQYF. The CDR3 DNA reads as TGCGCCAGCAGCCTAACAGGGGGGGCCTCCTACGAGCAGTACTTC.

The chain is built from TRBV5-4 and TRBJ1-2, with D perhaps TRBD1 (5 bases). The germline CDR1 and CDR2 sequences are SGHNT and YYREEE (reference sequence). V lost 5 bases and J lost 5, with 16 bases in between. There are 14 residues in the CDR3. This CDR3 reads CASRIWGREYGYTF. CDR3 nucleotides: TGTGCCAGCAGAATCTGGGGGAGGGAGTATGGCTACACCTTC.

The rearrangement joins TRBV6-5 to TRBJ1-2; D call uncertain. The V end lost 5 bases, the J end lost 4 bases, and 5 bases lay between the germline ends. Germline V gene data show CDR1 as MNHEY and CDR2 as SVGAGI. The CDR3 contains 11 residues. For the CDR3, the DNA is TGTGCCAGCAGTGTCCGCTATGGCTACACCTTC. This codes for CASSVRYGYTF.

The gene calls are TRBV27 and TRBJ1-5; TRBD1 matches at 7 bases. Germline V CDR1 and CDR2: MNHEY, SMNVEV (reference sequence). The length of the CDR3 is 12 residues. V trimming: 8 bases; J trimming: 5 bases; junction bases outside the gene matches: 3. Here the CDR3 reads CASRTGDQPQHF. The CDR3 DNA sequence: TGTGCCAGCCGTACAGGGGATCAGCCCCAGCATTTT.

The V call is TRBV23-1, the J call TRBJ1-3; a weak D match, TRBD1 (6 bases). TRBV23-1 is labeled an ORF, and its function is uncertain. The ends were cut back, 4 bases at V and 0 bases at J, with 19 bases in the middle. The CDR3 totals 18 residues. CDR3 coding DNA: TGCGCCAGCAGTCGGGTGGGACACCTCTCCTTCTCTGGAAACACCATATATTTT. It is translated as CASSRVGHLSFSGNTIYF.

The rearrangement joins TRBV30 to TRBJ1-4; TRBD1 might be the D (5 bases). The CDR3 has 13 amino acids. V lost 3 bases to trimming and J lost 6 bases, with 11 bases between them. The V gene's germline CDR1 is GTSNPN and CDR2 SVGIG (reference sequence). The chain's CDR3 is CAWSPGTHEKLFF. The DNA for the CDR3 is TGTGCCTGGAGCCCAGGGACTCATGAAAAACTGTTTTTT.

Only one count was recorded for this clone. This rearrangement joins TRBV9 to TRBJ1-3, with D perhaps TRBD1 (6 bases). Trimming took off 7 bases at V and 8 bases at J, with 13 bases between the two ends. Germline V gives CDR1 SGDLS, CDR2 YYNGEE. The CDR3 totals 12 residues. CDR3 nucleotides: TGTGCCAGCGCCGACAGGTGGGACACCATATATTTT. Its translation: CASADRWDTIYF.

The V call is TRBV19, the J call TRBJ2-1; TRBD1 might be the D (5 bases). Germline V CDR1 and CDR2: LNHDA, SQIVND (reference sequence). V lost 3 bases to trimming and J lost 3 bases, with 9 bases between them. The CDR3 runs 14 residues. Here the CDR3 DNA reads TGTGCCAGTAGTATGGGAACAGGCTACAATGAGCAGTTCTTC. This codes for CASSMGTGYNEQFF.

CDR3 protein: CASSYTAGTNYGYTF. The CDR3 nucleotides read TGTGCCAGCAGTTACACGGCCGGGACAAACTATGGCTACACCTTC. The chain couples TRBV6-5 to TRBJ1-2; D perhaps matches TRBD1 (6 bases). The CDR3 spans 15 residues. The V end was cut by 2 bases, the J end by 2 bases, with 12 bases between. Germline CDR1 reads MNHEY; CDR2 reads SVGAGI.

As DNA, the CDR3 is TGTGCCCGGTACTCAGACACTGAAGCTTTCTTT. It yields the protein CARYSDTEAFF. V usage is TRBV28 and J usage is TRBJ1-1; D unresolved. The germline V and J ends were trimmed by 11 bases and 3 bases, with 10 bases remaining between them. There are 11 residues in the CDR3. Germline lookup yields CDR1 MDHEN and CDR2 SYDVKM.

This chain joins TRBV20-1 and TRBJ2-7; D not resolved. The CDR3 sequence is 11 residues long. Trimming removed 1 base from V and 3 bases from J, with 4 bases in between. Germline V lookup: CDR1 DFQATT, CDR2 SNEGSKA (reference sequence). The chain's CDR3 is CSARGDYEQYF. The DNA of the CDR3 is TGCAGTGCTAGAGGCGACTACGAGCAGTACTTC.

The J gene is TRBJ1-3, the V gene TRBV5-1; 7 bases match TRBD1. This CDR3 contains 19 residues. Germline V gene data show CDR1 as SGHRS and CDR2 as YFSETQ. V lost 4 bases and J lost 5; bases outside the gene matches: 21. The CDR3 coding sequence is TGCGCCAGCAGCCAAAATATACCGGAACAGGGGCGGGGGAGAAACACCATATATTTT. Amino acid sequence: CASSQNIPEQGRGRNTIYF.

This clone was found once. The CDR3, as DNA: TGCGCCAGCAGCTGGGGGGTAAACCAAGAGACCCAGTACTTC. It yields the protein CASSWGVNQETQYF. This chain uses TRBV5-1 with TRBJ2-5, with D maybe TRBD2 (6 bases). V dropped 3 bases and J dropped 0 bases, with 9 bases sitting between them. The CDR3 length is 14 residues. Germline CDR1 reads SGHRS; CDR2 reads YFSETQ. The whole variable domain, filled in from reference TRBV5-1 and TRBJ2-5, reads KAGVTQTPRYLIKTRGQQVTLSCSPISGHRSVSWYQQTPGQGLQFLFEYFSETQRNKGNFPGRFSGRQFSNSRSEMNVSTLELGDSALYLCASSWGVNQETQYFGPGTRLLVL.

V gene TRBV27 combines with J gene TRBJ2-1; 10 bases map to TRBD2. Germline assignment: CDR1 MNHEY and CDR2 SMNVEV (reference sequence). CDR3 size: 17 residues. The V segment lost 4 bases and the J segment 8 bases; nucleotides outside the gene matches: 14. The CDR3 DNA reads as TGTGCCAGCAGTTCCAGAAGCGGGAGGGCCCCTTTAGATGAGCAGTTCTTC. Translated, it gives CASSSRSGRAPLDEQFF.

The gene calls are TRBV7-9 and TRBJ2-1; D unclear. In germline, CDR1 is SEHNR, CDR2 FQNEAQ (reference sequence). The V and J ends lost 0 bases and 7 bases respectively, with 13 bases between them. This CDR3 spans 15 amino acids. The CDR3 region has the DNA TGTGCCAGCAGCTTAGCGGAATTCGGTGGTAATGAGCAGTTCTTC. This gives the protein CASSLAEFGGNEQFF. Full variable domain (outside the CDR3, taken from reference TRBV7-9 and TRBJ2-1): DTGVSQNPRHKITKRGQNVTFRCDPISEHNRLYWYRQTLGQGPEFLTYFQNEAQLEKSRLLSDRFSAERPKGSFSTLEIQRTEQGDSAMYLCASSLAEFGGNEQFFGPGTRLTVL.

The V gene is TRBV19, the J gene TRBJ2-5, with TRBD2 as a possible D gene (5 bases). Deletions cut 9 bases from V and 5 bases from J, with 16 bases between. The V gene's germline CDR1 is LNHDA and CDR2 SQIVND (reference sequence). This CDR3 is 13 amino acids long. This CDR3 is CASSRDPTETQYF. In DNA, the CDR3 is TGTGCCAGCTCCCGGGATCCTACCGAGACCCAGTACTTC.

This sequence joins TRBV7-2 and TRBJ2-5; D not resolved. There are 12 residues in the CDR3. Per the germline V gene, CDR1 is SGHTA and CDR2 is FQGNSA. V dropped 0 bases and J dropped 4 bases, with 3 bases sitting between them. CDR3 DNA sequence: TGTGCCAGCAGCTTAGCGGGAGAGACCCAGTACTTC. Its protein product is CASSLAGETQYF.

The V call is TRBV4-1, the J call TRBJ1-5; D is possibly TRBD1 (5 bases). This CDR3 region has 15 residues. The germline gives CDR1 MGHRA, CDR2 YSYEKL. Trimming removed 1 base from V and 4 bases from J, with 11 bases in between. CDR3 region: CASSQVQGVNQPQHF. The CDR3 DNA reads TGCGCCAGCAGCCAAGTTCAAGGGGTAAATCAGCCCCAGCATTTT.